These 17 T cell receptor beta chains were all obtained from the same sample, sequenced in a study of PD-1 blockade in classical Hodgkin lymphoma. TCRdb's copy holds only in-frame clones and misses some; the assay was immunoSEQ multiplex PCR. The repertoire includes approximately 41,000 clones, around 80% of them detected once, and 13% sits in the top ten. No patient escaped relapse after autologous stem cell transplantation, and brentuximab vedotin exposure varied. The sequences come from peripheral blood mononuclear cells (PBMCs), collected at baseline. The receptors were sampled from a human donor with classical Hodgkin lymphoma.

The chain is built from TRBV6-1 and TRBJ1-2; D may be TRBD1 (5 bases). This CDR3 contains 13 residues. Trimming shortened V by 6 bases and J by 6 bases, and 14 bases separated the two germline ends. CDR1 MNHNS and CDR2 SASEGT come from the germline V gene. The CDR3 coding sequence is TGTGCCAGCAGATATCAGGGCCGCCATGGCTACACCTTC. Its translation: CASRYQGRHGYTF.

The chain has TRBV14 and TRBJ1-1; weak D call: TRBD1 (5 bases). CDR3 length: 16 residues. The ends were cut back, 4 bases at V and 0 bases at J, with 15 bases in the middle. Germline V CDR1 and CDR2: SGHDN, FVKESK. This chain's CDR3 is CASSRPRDYLNTEAFF. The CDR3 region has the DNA TGTGCCAGCAGCCGACCCCGGGACTACTTGAACACTGAAGCTTTCTTT.

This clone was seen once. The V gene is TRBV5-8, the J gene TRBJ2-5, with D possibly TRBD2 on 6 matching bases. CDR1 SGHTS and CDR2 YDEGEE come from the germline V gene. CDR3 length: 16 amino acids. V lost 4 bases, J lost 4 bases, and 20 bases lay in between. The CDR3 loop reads CASSAPGLPDGETQYF. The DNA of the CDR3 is TGTGCCAGCAGCGCTCCTGGACTACCGGACGGAGAGACCCAGTACTTC.

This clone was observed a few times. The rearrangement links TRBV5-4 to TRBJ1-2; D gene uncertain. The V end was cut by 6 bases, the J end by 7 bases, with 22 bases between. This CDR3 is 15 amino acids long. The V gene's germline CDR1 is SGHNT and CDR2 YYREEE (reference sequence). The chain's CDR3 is CASTMEKREIPGYTF. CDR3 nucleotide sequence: TGTGCCAGCACTATGGAGAAAAGGGAGATTCCTGGCTACACCTTC.

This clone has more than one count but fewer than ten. The CDR3 DNA follows: TGTGCCAGCAGTTTTGGCGGGGGGTCCTCCTACGAGCAGTACTTC. Its protein is CASSFGGGSSYEQYF. The chain is built from TRBV27 and TRBJ2-7; TRBD2 matches at 8 bases. V shed 3 bases, J shed 0 bases, and the junction held 4 bases outside the gene matches. The CDR3 has 15 residues. CDR1 and CDR2 (germline): MNHEY, SMNVEV (reference sequence).

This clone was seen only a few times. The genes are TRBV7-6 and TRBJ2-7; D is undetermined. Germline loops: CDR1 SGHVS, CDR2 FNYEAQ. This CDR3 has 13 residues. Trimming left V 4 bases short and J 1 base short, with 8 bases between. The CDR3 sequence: CASSSRWSYEQYF. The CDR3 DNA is TGTGCCAGCAGCTCCCGGTGGTCCTACGAGCAGTACTTC. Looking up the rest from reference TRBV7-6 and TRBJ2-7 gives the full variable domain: GAGVSQSPRYKVTKRGQDVALRCDPISGHVSLYWYRQALGQGPEFLTYFNYEAQQDKSGLPNDRFSAERPEGSISTLTIQRTEQRDSAMYRCASSSRWSYEQYFGPGTRLTVT.

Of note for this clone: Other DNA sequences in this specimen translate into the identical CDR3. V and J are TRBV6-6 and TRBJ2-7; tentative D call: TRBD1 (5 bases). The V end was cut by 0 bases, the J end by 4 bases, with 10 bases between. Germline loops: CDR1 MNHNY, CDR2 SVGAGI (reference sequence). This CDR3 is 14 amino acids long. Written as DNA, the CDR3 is TGTGCCAGCAGTTACTCTCAGGGCCCATACGAGCAGTACTTC. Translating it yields CASSYSQGPYEQYF.

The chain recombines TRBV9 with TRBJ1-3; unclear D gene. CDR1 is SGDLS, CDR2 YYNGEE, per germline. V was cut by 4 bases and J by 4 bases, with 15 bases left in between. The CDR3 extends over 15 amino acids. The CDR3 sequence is CASSSSVPGGNTIYF. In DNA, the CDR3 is TGTGCCAGCAGCTCCTCCGTTCCGGGGGGAAACACCATATATTTT.

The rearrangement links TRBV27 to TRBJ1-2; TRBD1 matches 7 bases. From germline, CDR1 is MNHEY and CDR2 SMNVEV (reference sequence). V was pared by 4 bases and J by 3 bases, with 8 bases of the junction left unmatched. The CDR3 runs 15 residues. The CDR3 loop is CASSSQGFPYYGYTF. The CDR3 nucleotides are TGTGCCAGCAGTTCACAGGGGTTCCCCTACTATGGCTACACCTTC.

CDR3 sequence reads: CASSDLSRGSPLHF. The CDR3 DNA reads TGTGCCAGCAGTGATTTGAGCCGAGGGTCACCCCTCCACTTT. This chain joins TRBV6-1 and TRBJ1-6; D remains unclear. Germline V gene sequence: CDR1 MNHNS, CDR2 SASEGT. Between the trimmed V and J ends, which lost 3 bases and 10 bases, there was a span of 13 bases. The CDR3 length is 14 residues.

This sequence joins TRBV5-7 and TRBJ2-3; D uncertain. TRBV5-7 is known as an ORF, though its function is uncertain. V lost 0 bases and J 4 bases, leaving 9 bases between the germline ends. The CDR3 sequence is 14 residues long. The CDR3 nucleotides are TGTGCCAGCAGCTTGGCTCCCGATCCAGATACGCAGTATTTT. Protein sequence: CASSLAPDPDTQYF.

The DNA for the CDR3 is TGCGCCAGCAGCCACGCCCTAGCGGGGGCCTACACAGATACGCAGTATTTT. Encoded protein: CASSHALAGAYTDTQYF. The chain couples TRBV4-3 to TRBJ2-3; 10 positions match TRBD2. This CDR3 contains 17 residues. J was trimmed by 2 bases and V by 3 bases; bases with no gene match: 8. Germline V gene lookup returns CDR1 LGHNA and CDR2 YSLEER.

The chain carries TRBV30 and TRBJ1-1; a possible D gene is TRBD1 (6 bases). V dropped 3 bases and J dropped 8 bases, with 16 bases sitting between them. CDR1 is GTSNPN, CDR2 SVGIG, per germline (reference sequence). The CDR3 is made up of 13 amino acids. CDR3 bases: TGTGCCTGGAGCTGGGACAACCGATTAGAAGCTTTCTTT. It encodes CAWSWDNRLEAFF.

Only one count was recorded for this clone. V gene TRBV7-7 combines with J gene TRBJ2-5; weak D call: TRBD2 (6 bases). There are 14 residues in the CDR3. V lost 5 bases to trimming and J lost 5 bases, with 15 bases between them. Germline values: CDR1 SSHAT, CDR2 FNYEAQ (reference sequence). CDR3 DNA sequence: TGTGCCAGCAGCGAGCGACCGGGGGACGAGACCCAGTACTTC. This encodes CASSERPGDETQYF.

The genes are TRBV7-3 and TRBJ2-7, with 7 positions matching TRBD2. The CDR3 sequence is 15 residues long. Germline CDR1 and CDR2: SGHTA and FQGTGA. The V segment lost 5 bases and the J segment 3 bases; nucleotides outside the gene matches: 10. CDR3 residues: CASSLREGRSYEQYF. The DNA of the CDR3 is TGTGCCAGCAGCCTTAGGGAGGGCAGGAGCTACGAGCAGTACTTC.

CDR3 DNA: TGTGCCAGCATCTCGATACACTCTGGAAACACCATATATTTT. Translating gives CASISIHSGNTIYF. The chain recombines TRBV6-1 with TRBJ1-3, with unresolved D. The germline V gene has CDR1 MNHNS and CDR2 SASEGT. V lost 7 bases and J 0 bases, leaving 10 bases between the germline ends. The CDR3 sequence is 14 residues long.

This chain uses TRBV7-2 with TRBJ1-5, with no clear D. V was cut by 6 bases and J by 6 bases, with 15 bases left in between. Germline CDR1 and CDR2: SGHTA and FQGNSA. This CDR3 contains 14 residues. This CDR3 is CASSLDGSGQPQHF. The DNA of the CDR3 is TGTGCCAGCAGTCTAGACGGGTCGGGTCAGCCCCAGCATTTT.